This is a list of T cell receptor beta chains from one sample in a study of T cell repertoires in cytomegalovirus infection. What these receptors recognize is not known. MiXCR was run by TCRdb on the reads, yielding one entry per CDR3 protein. The table includes fewer than 1,000,000 distinct CDR3 sequences, roughly 30% detected once. Sequencing used cultured CD8+ T cells from PBMCs, obtained from culture after CMV antigen stimulation. The receptor source for this set is a human donor in good health (CMV status not recorded). Some clones in this sample may be carry-over from other donors' samples. CDR3s include the opening cysteine and the closing phenylalanine or tryptophan. Each record gives: clone size, V gene, CDR3 length, D gene, J gene, CDR3 DNA, CDR3 protein. D genes are given only for firm matches. Expanded clones are given a class, and other clones once, few, many or no size at all.

clone_size: few; v_call: TRBV6-1; cdr3_length: 13; d_call: -; j_call: TRBJ1-1; cdr3_nt: TGTGCCAGCAGTCCCTGGACAGAAACTGAAGCTTTCTTT; cdr3_aa: CASSPWTETEAFF
clone_size: -; v_call: TRBV2; cdr3_length: 15; d_call: -; j_call: TRBJ1-5; cdr3_nt: TGTGCCAGCAGTGTACGGCAGGGTTACAATCAGCCCCAGCATTTT; cdr3_aa: CASSVRQGYNQPQHF
clone_size: few; v_call: TRBV27; cdr3_length: 14; d_call: -; j_call: TRBJ1-5; cdr3_nt: TGTGCCAGCAGTCAAAACCCAGTCCGCCAGCCCCAGCATTTT; cdr3_aa: CASSQNPVRQPQHF
clone_size: -; v_call: TRBV4-1; cdr3_length: 18; d_call: TRBD2; j_call: TRBJ2-1; cdr3_nt: TGCGCCAGCAGCCCAGGGATGGCGGGGGGTTTCTCCTACAATGAGCAGTTCTTC; cdr3_aa: CASSPGMAGGFSYNEQFF
clone_size: few; v_call: TRBV7-9; cdr3_length: 13; d_call: -; j_call: TRBJ2-3; cdr3_nt: TGTGCCAGCCTCGACCGACCCACAGATACGCAGTATTTT; cdr3_aa: CASLDRPTDTQYF
clone_size: -; v_call: TRBV3-1; cdr3_length: 15; d_call: -; j_call: TRBJ2-5; cdr3_nt: TGTGCCAGCAGCCGGAGCCGGGACTTAGGGGCGACCCAGTACTTC; cdr3_aa: CASSRSRDLGATQYF
clone_size: many; v_call: TRBV7-8; cdr3_length: 13; d_call: TRBD2; j_call: TRBJ2-7; cdr3_nt: TGTGCCAGCAGCTCCCCCTGGGGGGGCGAGCAGTACTTC; cdr3_aa: CASSSPWGGEQYF
clone_size: -; v_call: TRBV29-1; cdr3_length: 9; d_call: -; j_call: TRBJ2-5; cdr3_nt: TGCAGCGTGAAAGAGACCCAGTACTTC; cdr3_aa: CSVKETQYF
clone_size: few; v_call: TRBV7-9; cdr3_length: 18; d_call: -; j_call: TRBJ2-1; cdr3_nt: TGTGCCAGCAGCCTGAGCTTCCGGGACGCAGACTCCTACAATGAGCAGTTCTTC; cdr3_aa: CASSLSFRDADSYNEQFF
clone_size: -; v_call: TRBV5-1; cdr3_length: 17; d_call: -; j_call: TRBJ2-7; cdr3_nt: TGCGCCAGCAGCTTGGGAACGACACCCCTGGGAACCTACGAGCAGTACTTC; cdr3_aa: CASSLGTTPLGTYEQYF
clone_size: -; v_call: TRBV25-1; cdr3_length: 17; d_call: -; j_call: TRBJ2-7; cdr3_nt: TGTGCCAGCAGTGAATATTTTCCCCTCAAACACTCCTACGAGCAGTACTTC; cdr3_aa: CASSEYFPLKHSYEQYF
clone_size: -; v_call: TRBV25-1; cdr3_length: 16; d_call: TRBD1; j_call: TRBJ2-2; cdr3_nt: TGTGCCAGCAGTGAAGAACAGGGGGCTCACACCGGGGAGCTGTTTTTT; cdr3_aa: CASSEEQGAHTGELFF
clone_size: few; v_call: TRBV6-1; cdr3_length: 14; d_call: TRBD1; j_call: TRBJ1-1; cdr3_nt: TGTGCCAGCAGTCTCCGGGACAGGGGGCCTGAAGCTTTCTTT; cdr3_aa: CASSLRDRGPEAFF
clone_size: -; v_call: TRBV6-2/TRBV6-3; cdr3_length: 16; d_call: -; j_call: TRBJ1-1; cdr3_nt: TGTGCCAGCAGCCCCACCCCAACAGGGCTGAACACTGAAGCTTTCTTT; cdr3_aa: CASSPTPTGLNTEAFF
clone_size: -; v_call: TRBV10-3; cdr3_length: 14; d_call: TRBD1; j_call: TRBJ2-7; cdr3_nt: TGTGCCATCAGTGAACCGGGACAGGACTACGAGCAGTACTTC; cdr3_aa: CAISEPGQDYEQYF
clone_size: many; v_call: TRBV27; cdr3_length: 15; d_call: TRBD1; j_call: TRBJ2-1; cdr3_nt: TGTGCCAGCAGTTTAAACAGGGGCATAATCAATGAGCAGTTCTTC; cdr3_aa: CASSLNRGIINEQFF
clone_size: -; v_call: TRBV24-1; cdr3_length: 13; d_call: -; j_call: TRBJ1-1; cdr3_nt: TGTGCCACCAGTAATGCCGCAGACACTGAAGCTTTCTTT; cdr3_aa: CATSNAADTEAFF
clone_size: -; v_call: TRBV27; cdr3_length: 15; d_call: -; j_call: TRBJ1-2; cdr3_nt: TGTGCCAGCAGTCCGATTCCAGGGAGTAGCTATGGCTACACCTTC; cdr3_aa: CASSPIPGSSYGYTF
clone_size: many; v_call: TRBV7-3; cdr3_length: 13; d_call: -; j_call: TRBJ1-1; cdr3_nt: TGTGCCAGCAGCCAGACTTTAGGCACTGAAGCTTTCTTT; cdr3_aa: CASSQTLGTEAFF
clone_size: few; v_call: TRBV7-9; cdr3_length: 20; d_call: -; j_call: TRBJ1-5; cdr3_nt: TGTGCCAGCAGCTTAGGAGTGGCAGGGGATATGTTAACGAGCAATCAGCCCCAGCATTTT; cdr3_aa: CASSLGVAGDMLTSNQPQHF
clone_size: many; v_call: TRBV7-6; cdr3_length: 18; d_call: TRBD2; j_call: TRBJ2-1; cdr3_nt: TGTGCCAGCAGCTCATTAGCCGGGGGGGCGAGCTCCTACAATGAGCAGTTCTTC; cdr3_aa: CASSSLAGGASSYNEQFF
clone_size: -; v_call: TRBV7-9; cdr3_length: 15; d_call: -; j_call: TRBJ2-1; cdr3_nt: TGTGCCAGCAGCAGGGACTTAGGAGGGCTGAATGAGCAGTTCTTC; cdr3_aa: CASSRDLGGLNEQFF
clone_size: -; v_call: TRBV7-8; cdr3_length: 15; d_call: -; j_call: TRBJ1-4; cdr3_nt: TGTGCCAGCAGCTTAGGGGGGGGACAAAGCGAAAAACTGTTTTTT; cdr3_aa: CASSLGGGQSEKLFF
clone_size: -; v_call: TRBV12-3/TRBV12-4; cdr3_length: 17; d_call: TRBD1; j_call: TRBJ1-2; cdr3_nt: TGTGCCAGCAGTCTATATAAGACAGGGAACCTCGGCTATGGCTACACCTTC; cdr3_aa: CASSLYKTGNLGYGYTF
clone_size: -; v_call: TRBV10-3; cdr3_length: 12; d_call: -; j_call: TRBJ2-3; cdr3_nt: TGTGCCATCAGTGATGGCACAGATACGCAGTATTTT; cdr3_aa: CAISDGTDTQYF
clone_size: few; v_call: TRBV25-1; cdr3_length: 13; d_call: -; j_call: TRBJ1-1; cdr3_nt: TGTGCCAGCAGGAGGCAAAGGGAGGCTGAAGCTTTCTTT; cdr3_aa: CASRRQREAEAFF
clone_size: -; v_call: TRBV12-5; cdr3_length: 13; d_call: -; j_call: TRBJ2-1; cdr3_nt: TGTGCTAGTCTAGCTCCGTCCGAAAATGAGCAGTTCTTC; cdr3_aa: CASLAPSENEQFF
clone_size: few; v_call: TRBV4-1; cdr3_length: 16; d_call: -; j_call: TRBJ2-1; cdr3_nt: TGCGCCAGCAGCCAGTACCCCGGGCAGCGATACAATGAGCAGTTCTTC; cdr3_aa: CASSQYPGQRYNEQFF
clone_size: -; v_call: TRBV4-2; cdr3_length: 14; d_call: -; j_call: TRBJ1-2; cdr3_nt: TGTGCCAGCAGCCAAGACTCTTTCAGGGATGGCTACACCTTC; cdr3_aa: CASSQDSFRDGYTF
clone_size: -; v_call: TRBV2; cdr3_length: 15; d_call: -; j_call: TRBJ2-7; cdr3_nt: TGTGCCAGCAGTGACGCGGGCCCCCCCACCTACGAGCAGTACTTC; cdr3_aa: CASSDAGPPTYEQYF
clone_size: -; v_call: TRBV27; cdr3_length: 17; d_call: -; j_call: TRBJ1-5; cdr3_nt: TGTGCCAGCAGTATAGGACAGCATCTTGATAGCAATCAGCCCCAGCATTTT; cdr3_aa: CASSIGQHLDSNQPQHF
clone_size: -; v_call: TRBV28; cdr3_length: 13; d_call: -; j_call: TRBJ1-5; cdr3_nt: TGTGCCAGCAGTCCGATTGGGGACCAGCCCCAGCATTTT; cdr3_aa: CASSPIGDQPQHF